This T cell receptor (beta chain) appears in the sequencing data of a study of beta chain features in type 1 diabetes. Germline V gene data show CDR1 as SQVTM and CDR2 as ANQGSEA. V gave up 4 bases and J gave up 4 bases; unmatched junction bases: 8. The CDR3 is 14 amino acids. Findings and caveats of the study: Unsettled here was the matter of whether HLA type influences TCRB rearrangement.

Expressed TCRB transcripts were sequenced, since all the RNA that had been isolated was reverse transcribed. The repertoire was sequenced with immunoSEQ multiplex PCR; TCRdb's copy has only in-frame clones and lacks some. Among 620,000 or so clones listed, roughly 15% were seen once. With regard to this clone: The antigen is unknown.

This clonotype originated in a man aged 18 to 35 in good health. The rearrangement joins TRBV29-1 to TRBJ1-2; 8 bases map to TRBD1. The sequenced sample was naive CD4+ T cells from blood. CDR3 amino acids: CSVGTGKAIYGYTF. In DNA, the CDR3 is TGCAGCGTTGGGACAGGGAAAGCTATCTATGGCTACACCTTC. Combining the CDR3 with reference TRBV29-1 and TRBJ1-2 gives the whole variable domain SAVISQKPSRDICQRGTSLTIQCQVDSQVTMMFWYRQQPGQSLTLIATANQGSEATYESGFVIDKFPISRPNLTFSTLTVSNMSPEDSSIYLCSVGTGKAIYGYTFGSGTRLTVV.